Each of the 26 T cell receptor beta chains below was sequenced from the same sample in a study of blood T cell repertoires in COVID-19 (dated by TCRdb to the early 2020s). Receptor amplification or capture employed the immunoSEQ multiplex PCR assay. TCRdb's version of the immuneACCESS table is confined to in-frame rearrangements and falls short of the full clone set. An unresolved V gene accounts for under half of the shortfall where checked; the remainder is of unknown origin. This sample holds around 100,000 clones; around 83% were observed only once. In total, the top ten clones hold more than 3% of the sample. The sequencing sample was made of peripheral blood. These receptors were obtained from a woman older than 75 with active or convalescent COVID-19.

The chain couples TRBV11-1 to TRBJ1-6, with 11 bases identical to TRBD1. V lost 5 bases, J lost 4 bases, and 1 base stayed unmatched. The CDR3 has 15 residues. Per the germline V gene, CDR1 is SGHAT and CDR2 is FQDESV (reference sequence). The DNA for the CDR3 is TGTGCCAGCAGCAGGGACAGGGGGTATAATTCACCCCTCCACTTT. It yields the protein CASSRDRGYNSPLHF.

The V and J genes are TRBV7-8 and TRBJ1-2; D is possibly TRBD1 (6 bases). Per germline, CDR1 SGHVS and CDR2 FQNEAQ. Trimming took off 5 bases at V and 3 bases at J, with 16 bases between the two ends. The CDR3 extends over 15 amino acids. CDR3 region: CASSLRAGDDYGYTF. Here the CDR3 DNA reads TGTGCCAGCAGCCTAAGGGCAGGGGACGACTATGGCTACACCTTC.

The rearrangement uses TRBV10-3 and TRBJ1-5; the D is unclear. Germline assignment: CDR1 ENHRY and CDR2 SYGVKD. The CDR3 totals 13 residues. Trimming pared 10 bases from V and 0 bases from J, leaving 10 bases between. CDR3 region: CATREYSNQPQHF. CDR3 in DNA: TGTGCCACCCGAGAGTATAGCAATCAGCCCCAGCATTTT.

The chain recombines TRBV29-1 with TRBJ2-2; D remains unclear. CDR1 and CDR2 from the germline V gene are SQVTM and ANQGSEA. CDR3 size: 11 residues. Trimming shortened V by 7 bases and J by 6 bases, and 9 bases separated the two germline ends. CDR3 residues: CSARHSGELFF. Written as DNA, the CDR3 is TGCAGCGCCAGACACTCCGGGGAGCTGTTTTTT.

This rearrangement joins TRBV5-4 to TRBJ2-7; the D is unclear. The CDR3 totals 13 residues. Trimming shortened V by 4 bases and J by 2 bases, and 10 bases separated the two germline ends. Looked up from germline, CDR1 is SGHNT and CDR2 is YYREEE (reference sequence). This CDR3 reads CASSKQAAYEQYF. The CDR3 DNA is TGTGCCAGCAGCAAGCAGGCAGCCTACGAGCAGTACTTC.

The chain recombines TRBV24-1 with TRBJ2-3; a weak D match, TRBD2 (5 bases). This CDR3 has 16 residues. CDR1 is KGHDR, CDR2 SFDVKD, per germline. Trimming stripped 4 bases from V and 2 bases from J, with 15 bases between. Written as DNA, the CDR3 is TGTGCCACCAGTGACCCTGTGAGGGAAGTCACAGATACGCAGTATTTT. Its translation: CATSDPVREVTDTQYF.

The V gene is TRBV29-1, the J gene TRBJ2-5; D gene ambiguous. This CDR3 spans 11 amino acids. CDR1 and CDR2 from the germline V gene are SQVTM and ANQGSEA. V was shortened by 5 bases and J by 5 bases, with 9 bases between the two germline ends. Written as DNA, the CDR3 is TGCAGCGTTTATGGCTGGGAGACCCAGTACTTC. Its translation is CSVYGWETQYF.

Here the CDR3 reads CASSSGQGVNSPLHF. Written as DNA, the CDR3 is TGTGCCAGCAGTTCGGGACAGGGCGTTAATTCACCCCTCCACTTT. This sequence joins TRBV2 and TRBJ1-6, with TRBD1 identical over 9 bases. The germline V gene has CDR1 SNHLY and CDR2 FYNNEI. V was pared by 5 bases and J by 6 bases, with 5 bases of the junction left unmatched. The CDR3 has 15 amino acids.

The chain carries TRBV27 and TRBJ2-7, with TRBD2 matching over 9 bases. The CDR3 has 15 residues. Trimming took 2 bases from V and 4 from J; bases not matched to a gene: 6. The germline V gene encodes CDR1 MNHEY and CDR2 SMNVEV (reference sequence). CDR3: CASSLRAGGPYEQYF. In DNA form, the CDR3 reads TGTGCCAGCAGTTTACGGGCGGGAGGGCCTTACGAGCAGTACTTC.

CDR3 coding DNA: TGTGCCAGCAGGCCGGGACAGGGAGGCTACACCTTC. Translating gives CASRPGQGGYTF. The chain carries TRBV28 and TRBJ1-2; 9 bases match TRBD1. This CDR3 region has 12 residues. Unmatched junction bases numbered 4, after V lost 6 bases and J lost 8 bases. CDR1 MDHEN and CDR2 SYDVKM come from the germline V gene.

The chain carries TRBV11-2 and TRBJ1-5; D remains unclear. The CDR3 is made up of 14 amino acids. CDR1 and CDR2 from the germline V gene are SGHAT and FQNNGV. Trimming stripped 0 bases from V and 7 bases from J, with 10 bases between. CDR3 nucleotide sequence: TGTGCCAGCAGCTTAGATCACGAGGGACAGCCCCAGCATTTT. Translation: CASSLDHEGQPQHF. Full variable domain (rest looked up from reference TRBV11-2 and TRBJ1-5): EAGVAQSPRYKIIEKRQSVAFWCNPISGHATLYWYQQILGQGPKLLIQFQNNGVVDDSQLPKDRFSAERLKGVDSTLKIQPAKLEDSAVYLCASSLDHEGQPQHFGDGTRLSIL.

This chain links TRBV6-1 with TRBJ1-1; perhaps TRBD1 as D (6 bases). The CDR3 totals 16 residues. CDR1 and CDR2 from the germline V gene are MNHNS and SASEGT. Trimming removed 0 bases at V and 1 base at J, with 12 bases between. The CDR3 DNA sequence: TGTGCCAGCAGTGAAGCCCCGACAGGTTGGAACACTGAAGCTTTCTTT. Encoded protein: CASSEAPTGWNTEAFF.

The rearrangement links TRBV27 to TRBJ1-6; no clear D. CDR3 length: 15 residues. Germline lookup yields CDR1 MNHEY and CDR2 SMNVEV (reference sequence). V gave up 8 bases and J gave up 0 bases, with 11 bases separating them. The CDR3 nucleotides read TGTGCCAGCCGGGAGGAAGGCTCCTATAATTCACCCCTCCACTTT. Translation gives CASREEGSYNSPLHF.

The chain joins TRBV7-8 to TRBJ1-2; 12 bases are a match to TRBD1. The CDR3 covers 16 residues. Germline CDR1 SGHVS, CDR2 FQNEAQ. V gave up 0 bases and J gave up 4 bases; unmatched junction bases: 3. Here the CDR3 reads CASSLAGTGGPYGYTF. CDR3 DNA: TGTGCCAGCAGCTTAGCCGGGACAGGGGGCCCCTATGGCTACACCTTC.

The chain carries TRBV19 and TRBJ1-2; TRBD1 is a possible D gene (5 bases). Trimming took off 2 bases at V and 4 bases at J, with 20 bases between the two ends. Germline CDR1 reads LNHDA; CDR2 reads SQIVND (reference sequence). The CDR3 runs to 17 residues. CDR3 loop: CASSISGSDLAIYGYTF. The CDR3 DNA follows: TGTGCCAGTAGTATATCAGGGTCCGACCTCGCAATCTATGGCTACACCTTC. Drawing the rest from reference TRBV19 and TRBJ1-2, the complete variable domain is DGGITQSPKYLFRKEGQNVTLSCEQNLNHDAMYWYRQDPGQGLRLIYYSQIVNDFQKGDIAEGYSVSREKKESFPLTVTSAQKNPTAFYLCASSISGSDLAIYGYTFGSGTRLTVV.

V and J are TRBV13 and TRBJ2-3; D is unresolved. The CDR3 is 13 amino acids. Trimming shortened V by 1 base and J by 1 base, and 3 bases separated the two germline ends. The germline gives CDR1 PRHDT, CDR2 FYEKMQ (reference sequence). CDR3 coding DNA: TGTGCCAGCAGCTTAGCAGGCACAGATACGCAGTATTTT. Protein product: CASSLAGTDTQYF.

The chain has TRBV6-5 and TRBJ1-1; no definite D call. The CDR3 is 13 amino acids. Trimming shortened V by 4 bases and J by 1 base, and 7 bases separated the two germline ends. Germline loops: CDR1 MNHEY, CDR2 SVGAGI. The CDR3 loop is CASSWEGNTEAFF. The CDR3 DNA sequence: TGTGCCAGCAGTTGGGAGGGGAACACTGAAGCTTTCTTT.

This clone was counted ten times or more. V usage is TRBV5-6 and J usage is TRBJ2-1; 10 bases agree with TRBD2. Looked up from germline, CDR1 is SGHDT and CDR2 is YYEEEE. V lost 0 bases, J lost 9 bases, and 3 bases stayed unmatched. The CDR3 extends over 14 amino acids. DNA of the CDR3: TGTGCCAGCAGCTTGGGCCTAGCGGGGGCTGAGCAGTTCTTC. Translation: CASSLGLAGAEQFF. Filled out from reference TRBV5-6 and TRBJ2-1, the complete variable domain reads DAGVTQSPTHLIKTRGQQVTLRCSPKSGHDTVSWYQQALGQGPQFIFQYYEEEERQRGNFPDRFSGHQFPNYSSELNVNALLLGDSALYLCASSLGLAGAEQFFGPGTRLTVL.

The chain uses TRBV27 and TRBJ1-1; no clear D. The V end lost 2 bases, the J end lost 1 base, and 11 bases lay between the germline ends. The CDR3 spans 15 residues. Looked up from germline, CDR1 is MNHEY and CDR2 is SMNVEV (reference sequence). CDR3 coding DNA: TGTGCCAGCAGTTTAACTTACAGTTGGAACACTGAAGCTTTCTTT. Residues: CASSLTYSWNTEAFF.

The genes are TRBV7-9 and TRBJ1-1; a weak D match, TRBD1 (5 bases). V shed 2 bases and J shed 4 bases, with 14 bases lying between them. CDR1 SEHNR and CDR2 FQNEAQ come from the germline V gene (reference sequence). CDR3 size: 15 residues. Here the CDR3 DNA reads TGTGCCAGCAGCTTAAACGGGGGGAGAGGCACTGAAGCTTTCTTT. Translated: CASSLNGGRGTEAFF.

The chain combines TRBV28 with TRBJ2-7; 7 bases match TRBD1. This CDR3 spans 15 amino acids. The germline V gene has CDR1 MDHEN and CDR2 SYDVKM. Trimming cost V 4 bases and J 4 bases; bases outside gene matches: 10. CDR3 DNA sequence: TGTGCCAGCAGTTCCCCGACCGGGACAGTATACGAGCAGTACTTC. This gives the protein CASSSPTGTVYEQYF.

The rearrangement uses TRBV9 and TRBJ2-3, with 7 bases identical to TRBD2. From germline, CDR1 is SGDLS and CDR2 YYNGEE. The length of the CDR3 is 16 residues. After removal of 3 bases from V and 0 bases from J, the junction contained 7 bases not matched to a gene. CDR3 protein: CASSGSSGLSTDTQYF. CDR3 in DNA: TGTGCCAGCAGCGGATCTAGCGGACTCAGCACAGATACGCAGTATTTT.

The chain combines TRBV6-2 or TRBV6-3 with TRBJ2-7, with TRBD2 identical over 14 bases. V gave up 6 bases and J gave up 1 base; unmatched junction bases: 11. Germline CDR1 is MNHEY and CDR2 is SVGEGT. The CDR3 contains 18 residues. The CDR3 bases are TGTGCCAGCAGCCGGGGACTAGCGGGAGCCGGGGGGTCCTACGAGCAGTACTTC. Translating gives CASSRGLAGAGGSYEQYF.

The genes are TRBV27 and TRBJ2-1; 7 positions agree with TRBD1. The ends lost 3 bases at V and 6 bases at J; junction bases unmatched: 5. Germline CDR1 reads MNHEY; CDR2 reads SMNVEV (reference sequence). This CDR3 spans 14 amino acids. The CDR3 sequence is CASSFRSGGNEQFF. CDR3 DNA sequence: TGTGCCAGCAGTTTTAGGTCAGGGGGCAATGAGCAGTTCTTC.

The chain links TRBV2 to TRBJ2-7; D perhaps matches TRBD2 (5 bases). V lost 2 bases and J lost 4, with 27 bases in between. This CDR3 is 19 amino acids long. Looked up from germline, CDR1 is SNHLY and CDR2 is FYNNEI. CDR3 amino acids: CASSESTSQVGIKRYEQYF. The CDR3 DNA follows: TGTGCCAGCAGTGAATCGACCTCCCAAGTAGGGATAAAGCGGTACGAGCAGTACTTC.

There are a few counts of this clone. The chain combines TRBV10-1 with TRBJ1-1, with 10 positions matching TRBD1. V was pared by 9 bases and J by 1 base, with 14 bases of the junction left unmatched. CDR3 length: 17 amino acids. Per the germline V gene, CDR1 is WNHNN and CDR2 is SYGVQD (reference sequence). The CDR3, as DNA: TGCGCCAGGGGCATTACCGGGACAGGGGCAGCGAACACTGAAGCTTTCTTT. Protein sequence: CARGITGTGAANTEAFF.